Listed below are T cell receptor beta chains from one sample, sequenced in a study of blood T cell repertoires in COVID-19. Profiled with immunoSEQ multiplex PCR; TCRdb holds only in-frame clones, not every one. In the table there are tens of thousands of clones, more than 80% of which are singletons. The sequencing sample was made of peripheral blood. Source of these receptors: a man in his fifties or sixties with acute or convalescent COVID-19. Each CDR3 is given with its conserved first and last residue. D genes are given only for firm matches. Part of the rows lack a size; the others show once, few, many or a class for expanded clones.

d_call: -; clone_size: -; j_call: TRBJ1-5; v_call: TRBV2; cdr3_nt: TGTGCCACCGCCCACAGGTCTAGCAATCAGCCCCAGCATTTT; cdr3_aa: CATAHRSSNQPQHF
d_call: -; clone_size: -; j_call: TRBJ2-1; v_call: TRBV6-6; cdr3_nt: TGTGCCAGCAGGCCCCAGGGTGTTGAGCAGTTCTTC; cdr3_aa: CASRPQGVEQFF
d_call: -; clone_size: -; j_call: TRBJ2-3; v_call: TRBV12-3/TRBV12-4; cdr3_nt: TGTGCCAGCGGTCCCTCTCGGCTAGCTACGCAGTATTTT; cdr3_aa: CASGPSRLATQYF
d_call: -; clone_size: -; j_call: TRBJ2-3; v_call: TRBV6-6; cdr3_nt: TGTGCCAGCAGTCCCGGCCGGGCAGGGGAAAATGCAGATACGCAGTATTTT; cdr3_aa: CASSPGRAGENADTQYF
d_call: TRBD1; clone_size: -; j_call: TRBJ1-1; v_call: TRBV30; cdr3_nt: TGTGCCTGGAGTGTACCCCAGGGGGTTTCGGTTGAAGCTTTCTTT; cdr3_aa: CAWSVPQGVSVEAFF
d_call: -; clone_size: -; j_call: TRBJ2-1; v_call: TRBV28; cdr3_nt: TGTGCCAGCAGTGATGGAGGATACAATGAGCAGTTCTTC; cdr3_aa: CASSDGGYNEQFF
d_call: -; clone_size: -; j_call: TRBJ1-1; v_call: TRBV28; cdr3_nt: TGTGCCAGCAGTTTAGGACTCAAGAACACTGAAGCTTTCTTT; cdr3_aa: CASSLGLKNTEAFF
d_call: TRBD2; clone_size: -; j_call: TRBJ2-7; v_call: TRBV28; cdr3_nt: TGTGCCAGCAGCCCGGTAACCTACTCTAGCGGGAGTGGCGAGCAGTACTTC; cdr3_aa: CASSPVTYSSGSGEQYF
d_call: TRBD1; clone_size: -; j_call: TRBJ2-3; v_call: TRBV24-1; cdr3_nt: TGTGCCACCAGTGACCAAACCCCCGGACAGGGCACCACAGATACGCAGTATTTT; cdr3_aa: CATSDQTPGQGTTDTQYF
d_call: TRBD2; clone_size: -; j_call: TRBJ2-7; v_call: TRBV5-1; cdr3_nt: TGCGCCAGCAGCGATGGACTAGCGGACTCCCTTTCGGAGCAGTACTTC; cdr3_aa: CASSDGLADSLSEQYF
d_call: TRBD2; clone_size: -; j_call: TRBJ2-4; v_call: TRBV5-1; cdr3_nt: TGCGCCAGCAGCTCCGCGGGAGCGGGAGACGTCGACATTCAGTACTTC; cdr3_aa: CASSSAGAGDVDIQYF
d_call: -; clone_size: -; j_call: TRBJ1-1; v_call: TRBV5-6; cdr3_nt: TGTGCCAGCAGCTGGAGGAAAGGAATCACTGAAGCTTTCTTT; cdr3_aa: CASSWRKGITEAFF
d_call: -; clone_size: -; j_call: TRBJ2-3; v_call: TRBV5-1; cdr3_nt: TGCGCCAGCAGCTTGGCGTTAGATACGCAGTATTTT; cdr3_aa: CASSLALDTQYF
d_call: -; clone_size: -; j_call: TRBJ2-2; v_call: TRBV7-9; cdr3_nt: TGTGCCAGCAGCTTACTCAGGGAAAACACCGGGGAGCTGTTTTTT; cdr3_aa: CASSLLRENTGELFF
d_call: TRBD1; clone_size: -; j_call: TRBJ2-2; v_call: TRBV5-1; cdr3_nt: TGCGCCAGCAGCTTGGCGGGACAGGGTTACACCGGGGAGCTGTTTTTT; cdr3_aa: CASSLAGQGYTGELFF
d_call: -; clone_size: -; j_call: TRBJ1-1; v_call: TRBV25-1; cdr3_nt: TGTGCCAGCAGTGAGGGGGCGCATGGAGCTTTCTTT; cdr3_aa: CASSEGAHGAFF
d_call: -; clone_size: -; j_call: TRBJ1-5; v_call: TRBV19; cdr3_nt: TGTGCCAGTAGTTTCGCTAGGAATCAGCCCCAGCATTTT; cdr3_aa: CASSFARNQPQHF
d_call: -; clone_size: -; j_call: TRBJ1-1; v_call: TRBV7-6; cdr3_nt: TGTGCCAGCAGCTCGACCGATCGGACAGCGAACACTGAAGCTTTCTTT; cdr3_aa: CASSSTDRTANTEAFF
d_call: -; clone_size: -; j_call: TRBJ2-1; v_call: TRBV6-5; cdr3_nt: TGTGCCAGCAGTTACGTCGTGGGGCTTCGCGAGCAGTTCTTC; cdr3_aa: CASSYVVGLREQFF
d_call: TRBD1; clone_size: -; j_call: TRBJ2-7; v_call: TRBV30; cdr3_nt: TGTGCCTGGGGAAGACAGGGCTCCTACGAGCAGTACTTC; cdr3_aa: CAWGRQGSYEQYF
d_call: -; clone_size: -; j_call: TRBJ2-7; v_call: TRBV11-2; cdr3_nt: TGTGCCAGCAGCCACCTTCGGAGGGATGGATACGAGCAGTACTTC; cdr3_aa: CASSHLRRDGYEQYF
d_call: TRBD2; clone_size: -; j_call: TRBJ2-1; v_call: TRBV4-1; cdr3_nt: TGCGCCAGCAGCCAAGTTAGCGGGAGTGGATATGAGCAGTTCTTC; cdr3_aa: CASSQVSGSGYEQFF
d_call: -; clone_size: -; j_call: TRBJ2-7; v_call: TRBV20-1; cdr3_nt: TGCAGTGCTAGTCGCCCAGGGGCGTACGAGCAGTACTTC; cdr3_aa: CSASRPGAYEQYF
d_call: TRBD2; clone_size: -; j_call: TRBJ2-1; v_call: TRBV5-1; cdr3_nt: TGCGCCAGCGGGACTAGCGGCTACAATGAGCAGTTCTTC; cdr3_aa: CASGTSGYNEQFF
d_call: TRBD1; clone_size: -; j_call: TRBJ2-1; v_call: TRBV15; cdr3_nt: TGTGCCACCAGCTCCCGGACAGGGACCAAGAATGAGCAGTTCTTC; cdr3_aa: CATSSRTGTKNEQFF
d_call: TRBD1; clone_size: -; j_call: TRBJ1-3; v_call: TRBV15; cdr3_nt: TGTGCCACCAGCAGGGGAGGACAGGGACCCTCTGGAAACACCATATATTTT; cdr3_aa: CATSRGGQGPSGNTIYF
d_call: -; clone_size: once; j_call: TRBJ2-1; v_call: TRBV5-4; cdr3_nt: TGTGCCAGCAGCTTCGCAGGGGCGCCCAATGAGCAGTTCTTC; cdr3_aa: CASSFAGAPNEQFF
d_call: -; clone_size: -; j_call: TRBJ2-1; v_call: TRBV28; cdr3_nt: TGTGCCAGCAGTTTAAGGGACTTGTACTACAATGAGCAGTTCTTC; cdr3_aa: CASSLRDLYYNEQFF
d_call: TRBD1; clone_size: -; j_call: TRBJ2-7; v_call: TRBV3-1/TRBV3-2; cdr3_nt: TGTGCCAGCAGCGGGGACAGCTCCCGACACCGGGAGTACTTC; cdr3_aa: CASSGDSSRHREYF
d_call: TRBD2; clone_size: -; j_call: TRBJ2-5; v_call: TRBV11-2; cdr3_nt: TGTGCCAGCAGCTTAGAGAGCGGGAGGGCCCAGGAGACCCAGTACTTC; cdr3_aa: CASSLESGRAQETQYF
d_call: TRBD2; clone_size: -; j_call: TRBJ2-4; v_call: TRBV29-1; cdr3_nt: TGCAGCGTGGCCGGGACTAGCGGAAACTGGGAAAACATTCAGTACTTC; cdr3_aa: CSVAGTSGNWENIQYF
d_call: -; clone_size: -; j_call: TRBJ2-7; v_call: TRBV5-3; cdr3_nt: TGTGCCAGAAGCTCACGTGCGGGCGGGGACTCAGAGAACGAGCAGTACTTC; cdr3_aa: CARSSRAGGDSENEQYF
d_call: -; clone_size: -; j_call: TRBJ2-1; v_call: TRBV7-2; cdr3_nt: TGTGCCAGCAGCTTAGCCTGGGAGAGCGCGTTCTTC; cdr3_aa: CASSLAWESAFF
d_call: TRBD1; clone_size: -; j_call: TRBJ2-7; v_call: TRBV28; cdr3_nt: TGTGCCAGCAATAAACAGGGGGCGCTATACGAGCAGTACTTC; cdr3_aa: CASNKQGALYEQYF
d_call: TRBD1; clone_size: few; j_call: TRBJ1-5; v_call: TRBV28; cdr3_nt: TGTGCCAGCAGACTTGCAGGACAGGGCGGCAATCAGCCCCAGCATTTT; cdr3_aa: CASRLAGQGGNQPQHF
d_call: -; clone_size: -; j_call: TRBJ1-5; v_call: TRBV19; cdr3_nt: TGTGCCAGTAGTATGCAGGGTAGCAATCAGCCCCAGCATTTT; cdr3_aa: CASSMQGSNQPQHF
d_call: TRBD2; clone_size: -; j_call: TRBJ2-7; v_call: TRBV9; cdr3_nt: TGTGCCAGCAGCGTAGGGGGACTAGCGACGACCTACGAGCAGTACTTC; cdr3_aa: CASSVGGLATTYEQYF
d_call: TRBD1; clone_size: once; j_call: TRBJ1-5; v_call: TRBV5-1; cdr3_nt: TGCGCCAGCAGCCCCGGTGGGACAGCTACTAATCAGCCCCAGCATTTT; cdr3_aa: CASSPGGTATNQPQHF
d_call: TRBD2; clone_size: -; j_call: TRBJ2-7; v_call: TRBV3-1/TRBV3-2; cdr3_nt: TGTGCCAGCAGCCAAGTCCTAGCGGGAGACGAGCAGTACTTC; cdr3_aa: CASSQVLAGDEQYF
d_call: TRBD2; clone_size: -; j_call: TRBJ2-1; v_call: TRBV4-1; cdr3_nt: TGCGCCAGCAGCCAAGATTTACCTAGCGGACTTACTCAGTTCTTC; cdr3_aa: CASSQDLPSGLTQFF
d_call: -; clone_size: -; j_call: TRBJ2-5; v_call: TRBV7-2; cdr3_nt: TGTGCCAGCAGCTCCCCAGGGGAGACCCAGTACTTC; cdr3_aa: CASSSPGETQYF
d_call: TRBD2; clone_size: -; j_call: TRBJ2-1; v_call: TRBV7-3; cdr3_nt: TGTGCCAGCAGCTTGTCACCGGGACTAGCCTACAATGAGCAGTTCTTC; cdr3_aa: CASSLSPGLAYNEQFF
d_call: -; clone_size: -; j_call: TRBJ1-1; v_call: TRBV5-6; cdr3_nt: TGTGCCAGCAGCTTGGCCTTGGCGGGACGGATGAACACTGAAGCTTTCTTT; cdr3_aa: CASSLALAGRMNTEAFF